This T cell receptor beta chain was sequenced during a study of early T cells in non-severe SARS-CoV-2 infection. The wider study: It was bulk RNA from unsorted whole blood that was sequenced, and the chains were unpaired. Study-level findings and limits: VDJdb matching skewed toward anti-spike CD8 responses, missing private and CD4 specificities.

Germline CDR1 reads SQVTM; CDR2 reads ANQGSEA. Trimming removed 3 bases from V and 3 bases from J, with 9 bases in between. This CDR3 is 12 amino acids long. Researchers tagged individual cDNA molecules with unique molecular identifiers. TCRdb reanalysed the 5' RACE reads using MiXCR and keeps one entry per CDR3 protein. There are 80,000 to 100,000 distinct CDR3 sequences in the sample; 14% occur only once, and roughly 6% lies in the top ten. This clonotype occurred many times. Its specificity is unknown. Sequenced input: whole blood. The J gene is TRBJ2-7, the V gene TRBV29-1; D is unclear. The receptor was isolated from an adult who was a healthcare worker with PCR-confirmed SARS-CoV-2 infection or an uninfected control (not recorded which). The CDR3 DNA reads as TGCAGCGTTGAGGTAGCCGACTACGAGCAGTACTTC. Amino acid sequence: CSVEVADYEQYF.